Given below is one TCR beta chain in context. V lost 6 bases, J lost 4 bases, and 5 bases stayed unmatched. Germline V gene data show CDR1 as MNHEY and CDR2 as SVGAGI. The length of the CDR3 is 13 residues. The data were produced by immunoSEQ multiplex PCR, yet TCRdb's version contains in-frame clones alone and is incomplete. The table shows some 96,000 clones, with about 85% occurring only once. The data were obtained in a study of blood T cell repertoires in COVID-19. This TCR was recovered from a human donor in a cohort sampled during active COVID-19. Sequencing was carried out using peripheral blood. The chain recombines TRBV6-5 with TRBJ1-2, with 7 bases lining up with TRBD1. The CDR3 coding sequence is TGTGCCAGCAGCGCAGGGGGTCCCTATGGCTACACCTTC. Protein: CASSAGGPYGYTF.